This T cell receptor beta chain was sequenced in a study of blood T cell repertoires in COVID-19. Study as a whole: Sites in the United States, Italy and Spain provided acute and convalescent COVID-19 samples.

Researchers sorted participants into cohorts using their self-reported clinical history. Germline V gives CDR1 MGHDK, CDR2 SYGVNS. Losses at the gene ends were 4 bases for V and 1 base for J; bases not matched to a gene: 3. CDR3 length: 16 amino acids. TCRdb keeps only in-frame clones here, not all; method: immunoSEQ multiplex PCR. The table records roughly 250,000 clones, 80% to 90% of them present only once. The sequencing sample was made of PBMCs or T cells enriched from blood (not recorded which). The receptor was derived from a woman aged 50 to 60 who had recovered from COVID-19. The chain links TRBV25-1 to TRBJ2-2; 10 bases are shared with TRBD2. CDR3 sequence: CASSVRTSGNTGELFF. As DNA, the CDR3 is TGTGCCAGCAGTGTCAGGACTAGCGGGAACACCGGGGAGCTGTTTTTT.